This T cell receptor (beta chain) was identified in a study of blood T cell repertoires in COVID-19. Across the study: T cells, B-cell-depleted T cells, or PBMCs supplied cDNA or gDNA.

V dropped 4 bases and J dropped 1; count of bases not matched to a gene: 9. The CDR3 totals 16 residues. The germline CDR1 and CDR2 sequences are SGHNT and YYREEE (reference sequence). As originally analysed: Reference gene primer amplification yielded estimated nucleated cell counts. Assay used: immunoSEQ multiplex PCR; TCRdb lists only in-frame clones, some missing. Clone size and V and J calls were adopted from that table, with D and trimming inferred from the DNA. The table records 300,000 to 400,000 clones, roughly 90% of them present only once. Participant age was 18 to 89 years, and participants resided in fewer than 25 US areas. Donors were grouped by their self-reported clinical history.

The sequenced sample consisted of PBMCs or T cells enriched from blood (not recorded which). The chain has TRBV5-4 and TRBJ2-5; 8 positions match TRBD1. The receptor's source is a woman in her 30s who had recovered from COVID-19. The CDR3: CASSKLGTGLQETQYF. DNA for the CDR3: TGTGCCAGCAGCAAACTGGGGACAGGCCTCCAAGAGACCCAGTACTTC.